Listed below are T cell receptor beta chains from one sample, sequenced in a study of T cells after posttransplantation cyclophosphamide. Here immunoSEQ multiplex PCR was the method, and the copy in TCRdb shows in-frame clones only, minus some. This repertoire shows 14,000 or so clones, roughly 80% found once; its top ten account for around 1.2%. The sample was memory CD4+ T cells sorted from PBMCs. The origin of the receptors is a man between 50 and 59 years old. CDR3s include the opening cysteine and the closing phenylalanine or tryptophan. Each record gives: clone size, V gene, D gene, J gene, CDR3 protein, CDR3 DNA. A D gene is named only where the DNA matches it firmly. Only some rows state a clone size, as once, few, many or a class for expanded clones.

>.|TRBV6-6|.|TRBJ2-5
CASSGDPYQETQYF
TGTGCCAGCAGTGGAGACCCGTACCAAGAGACCCAGTACTTC
>.|TRBV4-1|.|TRBJ1-2
CAGSSQGGGYTF
TGCGCCGGCAGCTCTCAGGGCGGTGGCTACACCTTC
>.|TRBV7-2|.|TRBJ1-1
CASSFPRTFGGTEAFF
TGTGCCAGCAGCTTCCCTCGGACCTTTGGAGGGACTGAAGCTTTCTTT
>.|TRBV14|.|TRBJ2-5
CASSHRGSKWETQYF
TGTGCCAGCAGCCACCGGGGTTCGAAGTGGGAGACCCAGTACTTC
>.|TRBV28|TRBD1|TRBJ2-7
CASSLGDRADEQYF
TGTGCCAGCAGTTTAGGGGACAGGGCGGACGAGCAGTACTTC
>.|TRBV18|.|TRBJ2-1
CASSPDARSSLNEQFF
TGTGCCAGCTCACCAGATGCGAGGAGCTCCCTAAATGAGCAGTTCTTC
>once|TRBV28|.|TRBJ1-2
CASSTGGKGGYTF
TGTGCCAGCAGTACGGGGGGCAAGGGAGGCTACACCTTC
>.|TRBV5-4|.|TRBJ1-1
CASYRDHTEAFF
TGTGCCTCATACAGGGACCACACTGAAGCTTTCTTT
>once|TRBV11-3|TRBD1|TRBJ2-5
CASSTQTGAGEQYF
TGTGCCAGCAGCACCCAGACAGGGGCGGGTGAGCAGTACTTC
>.|TRBV4-2|.|TRBJ1-1
CASSHNSMNTEAFF
TGTGCCAGCAGCCATAACTCCATGAACACTGAAGCTTTCTTT
>once|TRBV2|TRBD1|TRBJ1-4
CASSRIGQGAEKLFF
TGTGCCAGCAGTCGGATCGGACAGGGGGCTGAAAAACTGTTTTTT
>.|TRBV19|TRBD2|TRBJ2-5
CASSTRSGGQETQYF
TGTGCCAGTAGTACCAGAAGCGGGGGACAAGAGACCCAGTACTTC
>few|TRBV7-2|.|TRBJ1-3
CASSLGAGAGNTIYF
TGTGCCAGCAGCTTAGGAGCAGGGGCTGGAAACACCATATATTTT
>.|TRBV5-1|TRBD1|TRBJ2-7
CASSPRTGGSSYEQYF
TGCGCCAGCAGCCCGAGGACAGGGGGTAGTTCCTACGAGCAGTACTTC
>.|TRBV25-1|TRBD1|TRBJ1-1
CASSPNRGWDTEAFF
TGTGCCAGCAGCCCTAACAGGGGATGGGACACTGAAGCTTTCTTT
>.|TRBV7-8|.|TRBJ1-1
CASSVDTFLNTEAFF
TGTGCCAGCAGCGTCGACACTTTTTTGAACACTGAAGCTTTCTTT
>few|TRBV15|.|TRBJ1-5
CATGRGGRNQPQHF
TGTGCCACCGGGAGGGGGGGTCGCAATCAGCCCCAGCATTTT
>.|TRBV7-2|TRBD1|TRBJ1-4
CASSFSQGAGDEKLFF
TGTGCCAGCAGCTTCTCACAGGGGGCGGGGGATGAAAAACTGTTTTTT
>.|TRBV4-2|.|TRBJ2-7
CASSPSGAHEQYF
TGTGCCAGCAGCCCATCGGGTGCCCACGAGCAGTACTTC
>few|TRBV4-1|.|TRBJ2-1
CASSQVDLLSYNEQFF
TGCGCCAGCAGCCAAGTCGACTTGCTCTCCTACAATGAGCAGTTCTTC
>.|TRBV4-1|.|TRBJ2-1
CASSQAVRGTYNEQFF
TGCGCCAGCAGCCAAGCGGTTCGCGGGACTTACAATGAGCAGTTCTTC
>.|TRBV7-2|TRBD1|TRBJ2-7
CASSLFAGQGPYEQYF
TGTGCCAGCAGCTTATTTGCGGGACAGGGGCCCTACGAGCAGTACTTC
>few|TRBV5-1|TRBD2|TRBJ2-1
CASSLESSGRNEQFF
TGCGCCAGCAGCTTGGAATCTAGCGGGAGAAATGAGCAGTTCTTC
>once|TRBV6-6|.|TRBJ1-2
CASSPWPSWGYTF
TGTGCCAGCAGTCCGTGGCCGTCCTGGGGCTACACCTTC
>.|TRBV5-1|.|TRBJ2-5
CASSAGLETQYF
TGCGCCAGCAGCGCCGGACTTGAAACCCAGTACTTC
>.|TRBV7-7|.|TRBJ2-1
CASSPGRENEQFF
TGTGCTAGCAGCCCCGGACGGGAGAATGAGCAGTTCTTC
>.|TRBV30|.|TRBJ2-7
CAWSLNYEQYF
TGTGCCTGGAGTTTAAACTACGAGCAGTACTTC
>.|TRBV5-1|.|TRBJ1-2
CASSLGTESYGYTF
TGCGCCAGCAGCTTGGGGACAGAAAGCTATGGCTACACCTTC
>.|TRBV4-3|TRBD1|TRBJ2-3
CASSLDRGTDTQYF
TGCGCCAGCAGCCTCGACAGGGGCACAGATACGCAGTATTTT
>.|TRBV25-1|.|TRBJ1-2
CASSEFNPFYGYTF
TGTGCCAGCAGTGAATTTAATCCTTTCTATGGCTACACCTTC
>.|TRBV19|TRBD1|TRBJ1-2
CASSPRDRNLYGYTF
TGTGCCAGTAGTCCCCGGGACAGGAACCTCTATGGCTACACCTTC
>few|TRBV15|.|TRBJ1-1
CATSRDGAVNTEAFF
TGTGCCACCAGCAGAGATGGGGCAGTCAACACTGAAGCTTTCTTT
>.|TRBV5-1|TRBD1|TRBJ2-5
CASSQGARETQYF
TGCGCCAGCAGCCAGGGGGCGAGGGAGACCCAGTACTTC
>.|TRBV6-5|TRBD1|TRBJ2-7
CASSRTGQGYEQYF
TGTGCCAGCAGCCGGACGGGACAGGGCTACGAGCAGTACTTC
>.|TRBV6-1|TRBD1|TRBJ1-5
CASSPQGDNRQPQHF
TGTGCCAGCAGTCCCCAGGGGGACAATCGGCAGCCCCAGCATTTT
>.|TRBV5-6|.|TRBJ2-5
CASSFQGLQETQYF
TGTGCCAGCAGCTTTCAGGGTTTACAAGAGACCCAGTACTTC
>.|TRBV9|TRBD2|TRBJ2-2
CASSRTSGGQNTGELFF
TGTGCCAGCAGCCGGACTAGCGGGGGGCAGAACACCGGGGAGCTGTTTTTT
>.|TRBV4-1|TRBD1|TRBJ2-1
CASSRQGGIYNEQFF
TGCGCCAGCAGCCGACAGGGCGGTATCTACAATGAGCAGTTCTTC
>.|TRBV7-2|.|TRBJ1-2
CASSPGGPYGYTF
TGTGCCAGCAGCCCCGGGGGGCCCTATGGCTACACCTTC
>.|TRBV6-1|TRBD2|TRBJ2-3
CASARGLVVDTQYF
TGTGCCAGTGCTCGTGGACTAGTCGTAGATACGCAGTATTTT
>.|TRBV4-2|TRBD2|TRBJ2-1
CASSQDGLGGGAYNEQFF
TGTGCCAGCAGCCAAGATGGACTTGGCGGGGGGGCCTACAATGAGCAGTTCTTC
>once|TRBV18|.|TRBJ1-1
CASTSGWGRTEAFF
TGTGCCAGTACCTCGGGTTGGGGGCGGACTGAAGCTTTCTTT
>.|TRBV29-1|TRBD2|TRBJ2-5
CSVKRGQETQYF
TGCAGCGTGAAGCGGGGGCAAGAGACCCAGTACTTC
>few|TRBV7-9|TRBD2|TRBJ2-1
CASSLPLRLAGDFNEQFF
TGTGCCAGCAGCTTACCCCTAAGACTAGCGGGAGATTTTAATGAGCAGTTCTTC
>.|TRBV7-6|.|TRBJ1-5
CASSLVGGPQHF
TGTGCCAGCAGCTTAGTCGGGGGGCCCCAGCATTTT
>.|TRBV6-4|.|TRBJ2-2
CASSDYGGPTGELFF
TGTGCCAGCAGTGACTACGGGGGGCCCACCGGGGAGCTGTTTTTT
>once|TRBV5-1|.|TRBJ1-1
CASSPRPGTYEAFF
TGCGCCAGCAGCCCCCGTCCCGGGACATATGAAGCTTTCTTT
>few|TRBV7-9|.|TRBJ1-5
CASSPAGVGQPQHF
TGTGCCAGCAGCCCAGCAGGGGTTGGGCAGCCCCAGCATTTT
>.|TRBV5-1|.|TRBJ2-1
CASSSYIEGGTNEQFF
TGCGCCAGCAGCTCCTACATCGAGGGCGGAACCAATGAGCAGTTCTTC